The clone carrying this TCR beta chain was seen more than once but under ten times. Single cDNA molecules in the library carried unique molecular identifiers attached during preparation. TCRdb reanalysed the RACE reads using MiXCR and keeps one entry per CDR3 protein. The repertoire has fewer than 55,000 distinct CDR3 sequences, roughly 9.5% of them found once; the top ten carry over 15%. This specimen belongs to a study of human T cells and chemical hapten exposure. At the level of the study: On the upper back, patch tests were applied with 0.01% DPC and read at 6 days.

Sample time point: patch test 3, about 24 weeks after DPC sensitization. As to treatment: therapeutic diphenylcyclopropenone sensitization with weekly scalp DPC. The clonotype originates from a woman in her thirties or forties with alopecia areata. Some clones in this sample may be carry-over from other donors' samples. The sequencing here drew on whole blood, taken in connection with sensitization to the hapten diphenylcyclopropenone (DPC).

CDR3 residues: CASSFRQDNSPLHF. The CDR3 DNA reads as TGTGCCAGCAGTTTTCGGCAGGATAATTCACCCCTCCACTTT. V usage is TRBV12-3 or TRBV12-4 and J usage is TRBJ1-6, with D unclear. Deletions cut 3 bases from V and 5 bases from J, with 8 bases between. CDR3 size: 14 residues.